What follows describes a single T cell receptor (beta chain). The CDR3 consists of 16 residues. Trimming pared 0 bases from V and 8 bases from J, leaving 14 bases between. The germline gives CDR1 KGHSH, CDR2 LQKENI. In terms of age and location, participants ranged from roughly 18 to 100 years and lived in about two dozen US areas. Assignment of participants to cohorts was predicated upon participant-reported clinical history. This sample was taken from a study of blood T cell repertoires in COVID-19. How the authors handled the data: The authors estimated nucleated cell counts from reference gene primer amplification. The protocol was immunoSEQ multiplex PCR, while the TCRdb copy is restricted to in-frame clones and leaves out a portion. V and J calls and clone size are those listed in that table; D and trimming were worked out from the DNA. The table lists a few hundred thousand clones, 89% of them singletons.

This sequence originates from a woman between 40 and 55 years old who had recovered from COVID-19. What was sequenced was PBMCs or T cells enriched from blood (not recorded which). The rearrangement joins TRBV18 to TRBJ1-6; tentatively, D is TRBD1 (6 bases). CDR3 protein: CASSPPTGPSHSPLHF. The CDR3 DNA sequence: TGTGCCAGCTCACCACCGACAGGACCTTCCCATTCACCCCTCCACTTT.